Each of the 32 T cell receptor beta chains below was sequenced from the same sample in a study of blood T cell repertoires in COVID-19. Profiled with immunoSEQ multiplex PCR; TCRdb holds only in-frame clones, not every one. The sample has 200,000 to 300,000 clones; roughly 91% are singletons. Sequencing input: peripheral blood. The receptors derive from a man aged 30 to 39 with COVID-19, enrolled during active disease.

The chain uses TRBV7-6 and TRBJ2-1; TRBD1 agrees at 7 bases. CDR3 length equals 13 residues. CDR1 is SGHVS and CDR2 is FNYEAQ in the germline V gene. V was clipped by 5 bases and J by 8 bases; unmatched bases: 6. The CDR3 sequence: CASSTKGADEQFF. The CDR3 DNA is TGTGCCAGCAGCACCAAGGGGGCAGATGAGCAGTTCTTC. Together with reference TRBV7-6 and TRBJ2-1, the CDR3 gives the full variable domain: GAGVSQSPRYKVTKRGQDVALRCDPISGHVSLYWYRQALGQGPEFLTYFNYEAQQDKSGLPNDRFSAERPEGSISTLTIQRTEQRDSAMYRCASSTKGADEQFFGPGTRLTVL.

This clone was seen just once. The CDR3, as DNA: TGTGCCACCAGCAGATCCGGGACTAGCGGGGCCCCGAACACCGGGGAGCTGTTTTTT. Translated, it gives CATSRSGTSGAPNTGELFF. The chain combines TRBV15 with TRBJ2-2; 13 nucleotides align to TRBD2. The CDR3 is 19 amino acids. Per germline, CDR1 LNHNV and CDR2 YYDKDF (reference sequence). The J segment lost 0 bases and the V segment lost 2 bases, leaving 6 bases of the junction unmatched.

V and J are TRBV5-1 and TRBJ1-4; TRBD1 might be the D (6 bases). Germline loops: CDR1 SGHRS, CDR2 YFSETQ. The CDR3 runs to 13 residues. Trimming left V 5 bases short and J 7 bases short, with 12 bases between. The DNA for the CDR3 is TGCGCCAGCAGACAGGGCGAAGGTGAAAAACTGTTTTTT. Translating gives CASRQGEGEKLFF.

V gene TRBV30 combines with J gene TRBJ1-2, with TRBD1 as a possible D gene (5 bases). The CDR3 is 13 amino acids. Per germline, CDR1 GTSNPN and CDR2 SVGIG (reference sequence). Deletions cut 2 bases from V and 8 bases from J, with 15 bases between. The CDR3 reads CAWSWEGASGYTF. The CDR3 bases are TGTGCCTGGAGTTGGGAAGGGGCCTCCGGCTACACCTTC.

CDR3 in amino acids: CASSSRQGRIGNQPQHF. For the CDR3, the DNA is TGCGCCAGCAGCTCCCGACAGGGGAGAATAGGCAATCAGCCCCAGCATTTT. This chain links TRBV4-1 with TRBJ1-5, with TRBD1 matching 8 bases. J was trimmed by 2 bases and V by 5 bases; bases with no gene match: 11. There are 17 residues in the CDR3. CDR1 and CDR2 (germline): MGHRA, YSYEKL.

The rearrangement joins TRBV12-3 or TRBV12-4 to TRBJ1-1; D call uncertain. V lost 6 bases, J lost 5 bases, and 13 bases lay in between. The CDR3 spans 13 residues. DNA for the CDR3: TGTGCCAGCAGATTTAGGAGGGAAACTGAAGCTTTCTTT. This sequence encodes CASRFRRETEAFF.

The V call is TRBV2, the J call TRBJ1-1, with D tentatively TRBD1 (6 bases). CDR1 is SNHLY, CDR2 FYNNEI, per germline. The CDR3 is made up of 13 amino acids. V was clipped by 5 bases and J by 3 bases, with 10 bases between them. CDR3 sequence reads: CASSNRADTEAFF. CDR3 DNA: TGTGCCAGCAGTAACAGGGCGGACACTGAAGCTTTCTTT.

The gene calls are TRBV6-5 and TRBJ1-2; 7 bases align to TRBD1. J gave up 2 bases and V 7 bases, and 7 bases lay outside the gene matches. The germline CDR1 and CDR2 sequences are MNHEY and SVGAGI. This CDR3 contains 14 residues. DNA of the CDR3: TGTGCCAGCACTCTTATACAGGGGAACTATGGCTACACCTTC. It is translated as CASTLIQGNYGYTF.

The chain has TRBV4-1 and TRBJ2-4; D not resolved. This CDR3 is 14 amino acids long. CDR1 is MGHRA, CDR2 YSYEKL, per germline. The V and J ends lost 2 bases and 0 bases respectively, with 5 bases between them. The CDR3 DNA follows: TGCGCCAGCAGCCAACTACTAGCCAAAAACATTCAGTACTTC. It translates to CASSQLLAKNIQYF.

The J gene is TRBJ2-3, the V gene TRBV10-1, with 10 bases aligning to TRBD1. From germline, CDR1 is WNHNN and CDR2 SYGVQD (reference sequence). The CDR3 runs 15 residues. After removal of 4 bases from V and 4 bases from J, the junction contained 5 bases not matched to a gene. The CDR3 here is CASSAGTGASDTQYF. The CDR3, as DNA: TGCGCCAGCAGTGCCGGGACAGGGGCTTCAGATACGCAGTATTTT.

The J gene is TRBJ1-2, the V gene TRBV19, with D perhaps matching TRBD1 (5 bases). Looked up from germline, CDR1 is LNHDA and CDR2 is SQIVND (reference sequence). There are 13 residues in the CDR3. With 3 bases removed from V and 6 bases from J, the gap between germline ends came to 11 bases. The DNA for the CDR3 is TGTGCCAGTAGTATCCAGGGAAGAGATGGCTACACCTTC. Its protein product is CASSIQGRDGYTF.

This clone was seen a single time. The J gene is TRBJ1-1, the V gene TRBV6-5; TRBD1 matches at 7 bases. The CDR3 has 12 amino acids. Trimming cost V 8 bases and J 4 bases; bases outside gene matches: 4. Germline CDR1 is MNHEY and CDR2 is SVGAGI. The CDR3 here is CASHRGGTEAFF. The CDR3 nucleotides are TGTGCCAGCCACAGGGGTGGCACTGAAGCTTTCTTT.

V usage is TRBV19 and J usage is TRBJ1-4; the match to TRBD1 covers 9 bases. Germline CDR1 LNHDA, CDR2 SQIVND (reference sequence). The V and J ends lost 5 bases and 8 bases, in that order; junction bases with no gene match: 9. This CDR3 has 15 residues. The CDR3 nucleotides read TGTGCCAGTAGTTCACTGGGACAGGGTAACGAAAAACTGTTTTTT. Encoded protein: CASSSLGQGNEKLFF.

The CDR3 DNA reads TGCAGCGTTGAAAGCGTAAGGAGCTATGGCTACACCTTC. Its translation is CSVESVRSYGYTF. The gene calls are TRBV29-1 and TRBJ1-2; no clear D gene. The V gene's germline CDR1 is SQVTM and CDR2 ANQGSEA. V dropped 2 bases and J dropped 4 bases, with 11 bases sitting between them. The CDR3 has 13 residues.

This chain joins TRBV10-1 and TRBJ2-3; TRBD1 might be the D (5 bases). Trimming stripped 1 base from V and 2 bases from J, with 10 bases between. This CDR3 region has 15 residues. Per the germline V gene, CDR1 is WNHNN and CDR2 is SYGVQD (reference sequence). The CDR3 region has the DNA TGCGCCAGCAGTGAGTGGCAGGGCCACACAGATACGCAGTATTTT. As protein: CASSEWQGHTDTQYF.

For this clone: At one of its ends the junction is not consistent with the germline gene, which may arise from a read error. The rearrangement joins TRBV11-2 to TRBJ1-4, with 10 nucleotides matching TRBD1. The CDR3 consists of 14 residues. Germline CDR1 reads SGHAT; CDR2 reads FQNNGV. The CDR3: CASSVDRDRGQLFF. In DNA, the CDR3 is TGTGCCAGCAGCGTAGACCGGGACAGGGGTCAACTGTTTTTT.

V is TRBV19 and J is TRBJ2-6; 7 positions match TRBD1. The germline CDR1 and CDR2 sequences are LNHDA and SQIVND (reference sequence). With V trimmed by 7 bases and J by 4 bases, 7 bases remained unmatched. This CDR3 spans 15 amino acids. The CDR3 protein is CASNNDRAGANVLTF. CDR3 DNA sequence: TGTGCCAGTAACAACGACAGGGCAGGGGCCAACGTCCTGACTTTC.

A word on this clone: The junction does not match germline at one end; this may be a read error. This chain uses TRBV19 with TRBJ1-6; 9 bases line up with TRBD1. The CDR3 has 16 residues. Germline CDR1 reads LNHDA; CDR2 reads SQIVND (reference sequence). The CDR3 sequence: CASSSGQGSHKSPLHF. DNA of the CDR3: TGTGCCAGTAGTTCCGGACAGGGGTCCCATAAATCACCCCTCCACTTT.

The chain is built from TRBV6-2 or TRBV6-3 and TRBJ1-1, with TRBD1 matching over 8 bases. Germline V gene sequence: CDR1 MNHEY, CDR2 SVGEGT. Germline trimming cut 0 bases from V and 5 bases from J; bases unmatched to any gene: 20. This CDR3 has 20 residues. Here the CDR3 DNA reads TGTGCCAGCAGTTACTCGAGGGCCCGGGACAGGTTCTCTTCGGGGACTGAAGCTTTCTTT. Translating gives CASSYSRARDRFSSGTEAFF.

V usage is TRBV4-1 and J usage is TRBJ2-1; 10 positions match TRBD2. Trimming at V came to 0 bases and at J to 5 bases, leaving 4 bases not matched to a gene. Germline V gene sequence: CDR1 MGHRA, CDR2 YSYEKL. CDR3 size: 16 residues. The CDR3: CASSQDWLAGDNEQFF. In DNA form, the CDR3 reads TGCGCCAGCAGCCAAGATTGGCTAGCGGGGGACAATGAGCAGTTCTTC.

This clone showed up just once. This sequence joins TRBV7-6 and TRBJ1-5; 9 nucleotides line up with TRBD1. Germline V CDR1 and CDR2: SGHVS, FNYEAQ. Trimming removed 1 base from V and 2 bases from J; junction bases left unmatched: 15. The CDR3 covers 20 residues. The CDR3 sequence is CASSLGPPGQGLSGNQPQHF. CDR3 DNA: TGTGCCAGCAGCTTAGGGCCCCCGGGACAGGGTTTGTCTGGCAATCAGCCCCAGCATTTT. Full variable domain (rest looked up from reference TRBV7-6 and TRBJ1-5): GAGVSQSPRYKVTKRGQDVALRCDPISGHVSLYWYRQALGQGPEFLTYFNYEAQQDKSGLPNDRFSAERPEGSISTLTIQRTEQRDSAMYRCASSLGPPGQGLSGNQPQHFGDGTRLSIL.

The chain is built from TRBV5-1 and TRBJ2-5, with TRBD1 identical over 9 bases. The CDR3 extends over 14 amino acids. The germline V gene encodes CDR1 SGHRS and CDR2 YFSETQ. V lost 3 bases to trimming and J lost 4 bases; unmatched junction nucleotides: 4. In DNA, the CDR3 is TGCGCCAGCAGCTCAGGGACAGGGACAGAGACCCAGTACTTC. Translating gives CASSSGTGTETQYF. Together with reference TRBV5-1 and TRBJ2-5, the CDR3 gives the full variable domain: KAGVTQTPRYLIKTRGQQVTLSCSPISGHRSVSWYQQTPGQGLQFLFEYFSETQRNKGNFPGRFSGRQFSNSRSEMNVSTLELGDSALYLCASSSGTGTETQYFGPGTRLLVL.

This chain joins TRBV19 and TRBJ1-3, with a tentative D call TRBD1 (6 bases). Deletions cut 0 bases from V and 5 bases from J, with 17 bases between. This CDR3 comprises 17 residues. Germline CDR1 and CDR2: LNHDA and SQIVND (reference sequence). The CDR3 reads CASSIDLLGTGRNTIYF. For the CDR3, the DNA is TGTGCCAGTAGTATAGATCTGTTGGGCACAGGGCGAAACACCATATATTTT. The full variable domain, its missing parts supplied by reference TRBV19 and TRBJ1-3, is DGGITQSPKYLFRKEGQNVTLSCEQNLNHDAMYWYRQDPGQGLRLIYYSQIVNDFQKGDIAEGYSVSREKKESFPLTVTSAQKNPTAFYLCASSIDLLGTGRNTIYFGEGSWLTVV.

The CDR3 bases are TGTGCCAGCTCACCATTGCAGACTAGCACAGATACGCAGTATTTT. Residues: CASSPLQTSTDTQYF. The genes are TRBV18 and TRBJ2-3; D not certain. Trimming took off 2 bases at V and 0 bases at J, with 9 bases between the two ends. Germline loops: CDR1 KGHSH, CDR2 LQKENI. The CDR3 consists of 15 residues.

Concerning this clone itself: The identical CDR3 is also encoded by other nucleotide sequences in the sample. The chain couples TRBV6-1 to TRBJ1-2; 8 nucleotides align to TRBD1. Trimming at V came to 3 bases and at J to 4 bases, leaving 7 bases not matched to a gene. CDR1 is MNHNS, CDR2 SASEGT, per germline. The length of the CDR3 is 15 residues. CDR3 region: CASSERADRGYGYTF. In DNA, the CDR3 is TGTGCCAGCAGTGAGAGAGCCGACAGGGGCTATGGCTACACCTTC.

This clone was counted once. The gene calls are TRBV9 and TRBJ1-1; 7 bases are shared with TRBD1. Trimming removed 3 bases from V and 1 base from J; junction bases left unmatched: 6. Germline CDR1 SGDLS, CDR2 YYNGEE. The CDR3 runs 15 residues. CDR3 DNA sequence: TGTGCCAGCAGCGCCGACAGGGCCAAGAACACTGAAGCTTTCTTT. Its translation: CASSADRAKNTEAFF.

The chain links TRBV10-2 to TRBJ1-5; the match to TRBD1 covers 7 bases. Germline values: CDR1 WSHSY, CDR2 SAAADI. This CDR3 contains 14 residues. The ends lost 8 bases at V and 7 bases at J; junction bases unmatched: 11. CDR3: CASGSDRDTQPQHF. CDR3 in DNA: TGCGCCAGCGGCTCAGACAGGGATACCCAGCCCCAGCATTTT.

Note on this clone: The junction and the germline gene differ at one end; a read error may be behind it. This sequence joins TRBV6-1 and TRBJ1-2; TRBD1 aligns across 7 bases. CDR3 length: 18 residues. The germline gives CDR1 MNHNS, CDR2 SASEGT. The CDR3 loop is CASSDRGQGEMRRYGYAF. As DNA, the CDR3 is TGTGCCAGCAGTGATCGCGGCCAGGGGGAAATGAGACGCTATGGCTACGCCTTC.

V and J are TRBV6-5 and TRBJ2-3, with D possibly TRBD1 on 6 matching bases. The CDR3 consists of 12 residues. The V gene's germline CDR1 is MNHEY and CDR2 SVGAGI. V was trimmed by 8 bases and J by 6 bases, leaving 12 bases between them. DNA for the CDR3: TGTGCCAGCCGGACAGAGGGGGATACGCAGTATTTT. Residues: CASRTEGDTQYF.

V gene TRBV12-3 or TRBV12-4 combines with J gene TRBJ2-3; D perhaps matches TRBD1 (5 bases). The germline V and J ends were trimmed by 3 bases and 1 base, with 5 bases remaining between them. The CDR3 has 13 amino acids. CDR3 nucleotides: TGTGCCAGCAGTTTGGGGCGCACAGATACGCAGTATTTT. This codes for CASSLGRTDTQYF.

This clone was found once. This rearrangement joins TRBV9 to TRBJ2-2; D perhaps matches TRBD1 (6 bases). This CDR3 region has 15 residues. CDR1 and CDR2 (germline): SGDLS, YYNGEE. V dropped 3 bases and J dropped 1 base, with 10 bases sitting between them. CDR3 region: CASSAGAGNTGELFF. The DNA for the CDR3 is TGTGCCAGCAGCGCAGGGGCGGGGAACACCGGGGAGCTGTTTTTT.

The chain employs TRBV7-9 and TRBJ1-2; D remains ambiguous. Looked up from germline, CDR1 is SEHNR and CDR2 is FQNEAQ (reference sequence). With 1 base removed from V and 8 bases from J, the gap between germline ends came to 14 bases. The CDR3 runs to 14 residues. DNA of the CDR3: TGTGCCAGCAGCTTAGGATTTGGCAGTAACGGCTACACCTTC. This encodes CASSLGFGSNGYTF.